Listed below are T cell receptor beta chains from one sample, sequenced in a study of blood T cell repertoires in COVID-19. Sequencing was performed with immunoSEQ multiplex PCR; in TCRdb, only in-frame clones are kept and a portion is missing. Here the sample spans just over 650,000 clones, 80% to 90% being singletons. The sample was peripheral blood. The origin of the receptors is a woman aged 18-30 years with acute or convalescent COVID-19. Both conserved end residues are part of each CDR3. Each record gives: V gene, J gene, clone size, D gene, CDR3 DNA, CDR3 protein. D genes are given only for firm matches. Some rows mark clone size as missing; the rest say once, few, many or name a class of expanded clone.

TRBV6-6	TRBJ1-1	NA	TRBD1	TGTGCCAGCAGTTACGCGACAGGGGGCGCGGACACTGAAGCTTTCTTT	CASSYATGGADTEAFF
TRBV19	TRBJ1-2	NA	NA	TGTGCCACTCTTCCCGGTAGCGGGGGACCTAACTATGGCTACACCTTC	CATLPGSGGPNYGYTF
TRBV27	TRBJ2-7	NA	TRBD1	TGTGCCAGCAGCCCCGGGACAGGGGTAGACGAGCAGTACTTC	CASSPGTGVDEQYF
TRBV7-2	TRBJ2-7	few	NA	TGTGCCAGCAGCTACAAACAGGGCCTCCACGAGCAGTACTTC	CASSYKQGLHEQYF
TRBV6-4	TRBJ2-3	NA	TRBD2	TGTGCCAGCAGCGGACTAGCGGGCGGAGGCGATACGCAGTATTTT	CASSGLAGGGDTQYF
TRBV9	TRBJ1-2	NA	NA	TGTGCCAGCAGCGCCGGGCAGGGATTTTATGGCTACACCTTC	CASSAGQGFYGYTF
TRBV9	TRBJ2-7	NA	NA	TGTGCCAGCAGTCTCCGGGACTCATGGGCCTACGAGCAGTACTTC	CASSLRDSWAYEQYF
TRBV30	TRBJ2-7	NA	TRBD1	TGTGCCTGGGAATGGGACAGGGGAAGCGAGCAGTACTTC	CAWEWDRGSEQYF
TRBV13	TRBJ1-5	NA	NA	TGTGCCAGCAGCTTCGGGAATCAGCCCCAGCATTTT	CASSFGNQPQHF
TRBV20-1	TRBJ1-2	NA	NA	TGCAGTGCTAGTAACCAGAAGTATGGCTACACCTTC	CSASNQKYGYTF
TRBV9	TRBJ2-2	once	TRBD2	TGTGCCAGCAGCGCCCACCTAGCGGGGGACTCGAACACCGGGGAGCTGTTTTTT	CASSAHLAGDSNTGELFF
TRBV6-2/TRBV6-3	TRBJ1-4	once	NA	TGTGCCAGCAGCCTTGGGGAGGAGGCTGAAAAACTGTTTTTT	CASSLGEEAEKLFF
TRBV20-1	TRBJ1-1	once	TRBD1	TGCAGCTCGACAGGGGCCACTGAAGCTTTCTTT	CSSTGATEAFF
TRBV15	TRBJ1-5	NA	TRBD1	TGTGCCACCAGCCCCGACAGGGTGACAAATCAGCCCCAGCATTTT	CATSPDRVTNQPQHF
TRBV24-1	TRBJ1-1	NA	TRBD1	TGTGCCACCATACCCCGAGGACAGGCAAATCCCATGAACACTGAAGCTTTCTTT	CATIPRGQANPMNTEAFF
TRBV2	TRBJ1-1	NA	TRBD1	TGTGCCAGCAGTCGGCAGGGGGAAACTGAAGCTTTCTTT	CASSRQGETEAFF
TRBV5-5	TRBJ1-1	once	NA	TGTGCCAGCTGCCAGTTTATGAACACTGAAGCTTTCTTT	CASCQFMNTEAFF
TRBV29-1	TRBJ2-2	NA	NA	TGCAGCGTTGAGCGACCGCGGGGGGAGCTGTTTTTT	CSVERPRGELFF
TRBV19	TRBJ1-2	NA	TRBD1	TGTGCCAGTAGTATCTCAGGGGGAACCTATGGCTACACCTTC	CASSISGGTYGYTF
TRBV28	TRBJ2-4	NA	TRBD1	TGTGCCAGCCCGGACAGGGGAGGCATTCAGTACTTC	CASPDRGGIQYF
TRBV7-3	TRBJ2-7	NA	TRBD2	TGTGCCAGCAGCTTAGCCGGGGGGGCCGAGCAGTACTTC	CASSLAGGAEQYF
TRBV7-2	TRBJ2-2	NA	TRBD2	TGTGCCAGCAGCCCGAGGGGTAGCGGGGGCCCGAACACCGGGGAGCTGTTTTTT	CASSPRGSGGPNTGELFF
TRBV27	TRBJ1-4	once	TRBD1	TGTGCCAGCAGTTCTAGGACAGGGGGCGAAAAACTGTTTTTT	CASSSRTGGEKLFF
TRBV29-1	TRBJ1-2	NA	TRBD1	TGCAGCGTTGAATCTCCAGGGACAGACTATGGCTACACCTTC	CSVESPGTDYGYTF
TRBV5-1	TRBJ1-2	NA	NA	TGCGCCAGCAGCTCCGGCCTTTCGGGGGGCTACACCTTC	CASSSGLSGGYTF
TRBV4-2	TRBJ2-2	NA	NA	TGTGCCAGCAGCCAAAGCCCCCCCCTAGGCGGGGATACCAACACCGGGGAGCTGTTTTTT	CASSQSPPLGGDTNTGELFF
TRBV6-6	TRBJ1-2	NA	NA	TGTGCCAGCAGTCATAACAGAGACCCTAACTATGGCTACACCTTC	CASSHNRDPNYGYTF
TRBV11-2	TRBJ2-7	NA	NA	TGTGCCAGCAGCTTAGTGTTTTACTCCTACGAGCAGTACTTC	CASSLVFYSYEQYF
TRBV5-1	TRBJ2-1	NA	TRBD1	TGCGCCAGCAGCTTGGTACAGGGGGTTTACAATGAGCAGTTCTTC	CASSLVQGVYNEQFF
TRBV2	TRBJ1-1	NA	NA	TGTGCCAGCAGCGAGTCCACAGGGATGGACTTTGAAGCTTTCTTT	CASSESTGMDFEAFF
TRBV27	TRBJ2-7	NA	TRBD1	TGTGCCAGCATTGGGCAGGGGGCTGTCGAGCAGTACTTC	CASIGQGAVEQYF
TRBV2	TRBJ1-1	NA	NA	TGTGCCAGCAGTGAAGCCCAGAGGGGGGGTAGGAACACTGAAGCTTTCTTT	CASSEAQRGGRNTEAFF
TRBV30	TRBJ2-2	NA	NA	TGTGCCTGGAGTGTTGGGCGGGGGAACACCGGGGAGCTGTTTTTT	CAWSVGRGNTGELFF
TRBV27	TRBJ2-7	NA	NA	TGTGCCAGCAGTTTAGGAGGGGACGAGCAGTACTTC	CASSLGGDEQYF
TRBV25-1	TRBJ2-2	NA	NA	TGTGCCAGCAGTGAAAGATGGAGTGGGGAGCTGTTTTTT	CASSERWSGELFF
TRBV7-6	TRBJ1-3	NA	NA	TGTGCCAGCAGCTTATGGGGCAGAGACTCTGGAAACACCATATATTTT	CASSLWGRDSGNTIYF
TRBV27	TRBJ1-1	NA	TRBD1	TGTGCCAGCAGTCTCTCAGGGGGCTTGTGGACTGAAGCTTTCTTT	CASSLSGGLWTEAFF
TRBV5-5	TRBJ2-1	NA	NA	TGTGCCAGCAGCTTTCTCTCGGACAGTCGATTCTACAATGAGCAGTTCTTC	CASSFLSDSRFYNEQFF
TRBV6-2/TRBV6-3	TRBJ2-1	NA	NA	TGTGCCAGCAGCCACCAGGAGGGGCCCCATGAGCAGTTCTTC	CASSHQEGPHEQFF
TRBV24-1	TRBJ2-3	NA	TRBD2	TGTGCCACCAGTGCCACTAGCGGGGGGAGGTCTACGCAGTATTTT	CATSATSGGRSTQYF